This T cell receptor (beta chain) was captured in a study of early stage breast cancer tumors. Whole-study context: Most invasive tumors, about 80% of the 16, were ER+/PR+/HER2-. Among about twelve ER+/PR+/HER2- tumors, eight were ductal, four lobular. Average read coverage per sample was approximately 9.4-fold.

V gave up 6 bases and J gave up 3 bases; unmatched junction bases: 4. CDR1 MNHEY and CDR2 SMNVEV come from the germline V gene (reference sequence). The CDR3 is made up of 13 amino acids. The study, taken as a whole, reports: Compared with adjacent normal breast, tumors showed about 2.5-fold denser, more clonal T cells.

About this clone: The antigen remains undetermined.

Sequencing used immunoSEQ multiplex PCR; TCRdb keeps in-frame clones, though not all of them. The sample has roughly 3,600 clones; 55% to 75% are singletons. The sequence derives from a person in their forties with breast cancer. J is TRBJ2-7 and V is TRBV27; the match to TRBD1 covers 8 bases. Sample: breast tumor tissue. CDR3 amino acids: CASRRQGSYEQYF. CDR3 bases: TGTGCCAGCAGAAGACAGGGGAGCTACGAGCAGTACTTC.